The present entry profiles one T cell receptor beta chain with its context. The antigen is unknown. This sample is drawn from a study of siplizumab effects on memory and regulatory T cells. Overall study results and limits: Naive T cells were seen as more diverse than memory cells and as major alloresponse contributors.

Some clones are missing from TCRdb's copy, which holds only in-frame ones; the method was immunoSEQ multiplex PCR. Among about 55,000 clones listed, 95% to 97% were seen once. Trimming left V 1 base short and J 0 bases short, with 8 bases between. This CDR3 region has 15 residues. Germline V gene data show CDR1 as SGHNT and CDR2 as YYREEE (reference sequence). J is TRBJ2-1 and V is TRBV5-4; D gene unclear. The TCR originated in a human donor in good health. Input material: naive CD4+ T cells sorted from blood. CDR3 coding DNA: TGTGCCAGCAGCTTGAGTTCTTCCTCCTACAATGAGCAGTTCTTC. Protein sequence: CASSLSSSSYNEQFF.